In this sample, the clone carrying this T cell receptor beta chain turned up a few times. This sample was taken from a study of low-dose radiotherapy and immunotherapy resistance in tumors. First-strand cDNA relied on TRAV- and TRBV-specific primers spanning alpha and beta chains. The authors ran 15 to 20 PCR cycles to amplify TCRs with a constant-region primer and V-primer adapter. TCRdb re-called the reads with MiXCR, one entry per CDR3 protein. Of approximately 90,000 distinct CDR3 sequences listed, around 9.2% were seen once; the top ten hold about 1%. The CDR3 has 13 residues. Trimming took 3 bases from V and 0 from J, leaving 7 bases between them. Per germline, CDR1 DFQATT and CDR2 SNEGSKA (reference sequence). Documented time point: before trial treatment.

This clonotype was obtained from a male donor with prostate cancer. Specimen: PBMCs, collected before treatment. This chain uses TRBV20-1 with TRBJ2-3, with D uncertain. The CDR3 loop reads CSASSGSTDTQYF. As DNA, the CDR3 is TGCAGTGCTAGTTCTGGAAGCACAGATACGCAGTATTTT.